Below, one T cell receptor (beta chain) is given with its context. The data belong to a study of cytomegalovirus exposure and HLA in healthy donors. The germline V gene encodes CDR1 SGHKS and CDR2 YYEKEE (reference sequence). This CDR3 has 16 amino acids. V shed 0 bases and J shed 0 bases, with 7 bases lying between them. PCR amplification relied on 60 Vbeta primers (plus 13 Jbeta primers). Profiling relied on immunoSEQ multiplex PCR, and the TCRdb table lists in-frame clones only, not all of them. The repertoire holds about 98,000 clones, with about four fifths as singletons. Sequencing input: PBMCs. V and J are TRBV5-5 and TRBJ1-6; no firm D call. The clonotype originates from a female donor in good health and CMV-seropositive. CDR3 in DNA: TGTGCCAGCAGCTTGGGCGAGAGCTCCTATAATTCACCCCTCCACTTT. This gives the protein CASSLGESSYNSPLHF. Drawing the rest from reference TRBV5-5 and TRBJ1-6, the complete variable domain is DAGVTQSPTHLIKTRGQQVTLRCSPISGHKSVSWYQQVLGQGPQFIFQYYEKEERGRGNFPDRFSARQFPNYSSELNVNALLLGDSALYLCASSLGESSYNSPLHFGNGTRLTVT.